Shown below are 19 T cell receptor beta chains from a single sample sequenced in a study of tumor and adjacent non-tumor tissue in lung cancer. RNA was extracted from bulk tissue without any cell sorting. TCRbeta libraries were built with three rounds of nested PCR, modified from ARM-PCR. Each CDR3 protein is one row after TCRdb ran MiXCR on the multiplex PCR reads. The sample carries around 140,000 distinct CDR3 sequences, about 71% recorded once. Sequencing used lung tumor tissue. The receptors were gathered from a man aged 55-75 years with small cell lung cancer.

A remark on this clonotype: The junction departs from the called germline gene at one end, perhaps through a read error. The V and J genes are TRBV20-1 and TRBJ1-1, with D uncertain. The germline V gene has CDR1 DFQATT and CDR2 SNEGSKA (reference sequence). This CDR3 is 13 amino acids long. CDR3 sequence: CSTNGLLNTEAVF. As DNA, the CDR3 is TGCAGTACTAACGGGCTGCTGAACACTGAAGCTGTCTTC.

This clonotype appeared once. Being one base from a much bigger clone, this may be a read error. The rearrangement uses TRBV12-3 or TRBV12-4 and TRBJ2-7, with TRBD1 identical over 7 bases. CDR3 length: 15 amino acids. The CDR3 region has the DNA TGTACCAGCAGGGACAGCAGGGGGACAGCCTACGAGCAGTACTTC. This codes for CTSRDSRGTAYEQYF.

A note on this clonotype: Relative to the germline gene, one junction end is altered; a read error may explain this. This chain uses TRBV7-9 with TRBJ2-3; TRBD1 or TRBD2 may be the D gene (6 bases each). Germline CDR1 is SEHNR and CDR2 is FQNEAQ (reference sequence). There are 15 residues in the CDR3. The CDR3 DNA sequence: TGTGCCGGCAGCTTAAGAGGGGGGCCAGGAGATGCGCAGTATTTT. It translates to CAGSLRGGPGDAQYF.

This clonotype was detected many times. The CDR3 DNA follows: TGTGCCAGCAGCCACCCTACGGGGGGGATGAGCACTGAAGCTTTCTTT. Encoded protein: CASSHPTGGMSTEAFF. The gene calls are TRBV4-2 and TRBJ1-1; D may be TRBD1 (5 bases). Germline V gives CDR1 LGHNA, CDR2 YNFKEQ. The germline V and J ends were trimmed by 3 bases and 4 bases, with 18 bases remaining between them. This CDR3 comprises 16 residues.

The rearrangement uses TRBV20-1 and TRBJ2-7, with 7 bases aligning to TRBD1. The CDR3 consists of 15 residues. With 5 bases clipped from V and 3 bases from J, the junction kept 13 bases outside the gene matches. The germline CDR1 and CDR2 sequences are DFQATT and SNEGSKA (reference sequence). CDR3 residues: CSACRVGAGGYEQYF. CDR3 DNA: TGCAGTGCTTGTCGAGTTGGTGCAGGGGGCTACGAGCAGTACTTC.

This clonotype was counted only a few times. The chain uses TRBV20-1 and TRBJ2-1; 7 positions match TRBD2. Germline V gene sequence: CDR1 DFQATT, CDR2 SNEGSKA (reference sequence). This CDR3 comprises 15 residues. The junction had 7 bases not matched to a gene; V was cut back by 1 base and J by 4 bases. CDR3 in DNA: TGCAGTGCTAGAGCGACTAGCAGACCATACAATGAGCAGTTCTTC. Its protein product is CSARATSRPYNEQFF.

Concerning this clonotype: Germline is not matched at one junction end, which may reflect a read error. V is TRBV6-5 and J is TRBJ2-3; 9 bases fit TRBD1. Germline assignment: CDR1 MNHEY and CDR2 SVGAGI. The CDR3 totals 20 residues. The CDR3 protein is CASSPIWGTNRGRGTDTHYF. The CDR3 region has the DNA TGTGCCAGCAGCCCGATATGGGGGACTAACAGGGGGCGGGGTACAGATACGCATTATTTT.

In the case of this clonotype: The junction does not match germline at one end; this may be a read error. V usage is TRBV12-3 or TRBV12-4 and J usage is TRBJ1-2; D is ambiguous. The CDR3 contains 11 residues. The CDR3 nucleotides are TGTGCCAACAGTTTTGGGCCTGACTACACCTTC. Protein product: CANSFGPDYTF.

A note on this clonotype: Its ends do not fully match the called genes, so a read error is possible. The chain recombines TRBV29-1 with TRBJ1-4, with D unclear. CDR1 is SQVTM and CDR2 is ANQGSEA in the germline V gene. This CDR3 has 11 residues. CDR3 nucleotides: TGTAGCGTTGCGCGGAGGGAAAAACTGTTTTTT. Residues: CSVARREKLFF.

The chain couples TRBV11-2 to TRBJ2-3; D is possibly TRBD1 (6 bases). The J call may be wrong; the DNA end is better matched by TRBJ1-5. Germline V gives CDR1 SGHAT, CDR2 FQNNGV. The CDR3 is 18 residues long. This CDR3 is CASSLGRRATWWTDTQHF. CDR3 in DNA: TGTGCCAGCAGCTTAGGACGTAGGGCCACCTGGTGGACAGATACGCAGCATTTT.

This clonotype was found many times. The chain links TRBV4-2 to TRBJ2-3; D remains unclear. Germline CDR1 is LGHNA and CDR2 is YNFKEQ. The CDR3 covers 13 residues. Trimming removed 0 bases from V and 10 bases from J, with 11 bases in between. The CDR3 is CASSQEGSEAQYF. The CDR3 DNA is TGTGCCAGCAGCCAAGAGGGCAGCGAAGCGCAGTATTTT.

Ten or more counts support this clonotype. V and J are TRBV4-1 and TRBJ2-3; TRBD2 matches at 11 bases. Looked up from germline, CDR1 is MGHRA and CDR2 is YSYEKL. V shed 1 base, J shed 3 bases, and the junction held 0 bases outside the gene matches. CDR3 length: 15 amino acids. The DNA of the CDR3 is TGCGCCAGCAGCCAAGGACTAGCGGGAACAGATACGCAGTATTTT. It codes for CASSQGLAGTDTQYF.

Concerning this clonotype itself: One end of the junction is discordant with germline, which a read error may explain. The chain is built from TRBV6-6 and TRBJ2-5; possibly TRBD1 or TRBD2 for D (5 bases each). The CDR3 is 12 residues long. The germline gives CDR1 MNHNY, CDR2 SVGAGI (reference sequence). CDR3: CASGGPAETQYF. CDR3 nucleotide sequence: TGTGCCAGCGGGGGACCAGCGGAGACCCAGTATTTC.

The CDR3 DNA is TGCAGTGCTAGAGGACAGGGGCGGGTTGCAGCTTTCTTT. Translating gives CSARGQGRVAAFF. V usage is TRBV20-1 and J usage is TRBJ1-1, with 8 nucleotides matching TRBD1. Germline lookup yields CDR1 DFQATT and CDR2 SNEGSKA (reference sequence). The J segment lost 10 bases and the V segment lost 1 base, leaving 8 bases of the junction unmatched. This CDR3 spans 13 amino acids.

This clonotype was observed once. Compared with germline, one end of the junction differs, possibly owing to a read error. V usage is TRBV6-6 and J usage is TRBJ1-5; no firm D call. The germline V gene has CDR1 MNHNY and CDR2 SVGAGI (reference sequence). This CDR3 comprises 16 residues. The CDR3 region is CASRKRVGDSNQPHHF. The CDR3 nucleotides read TGTGCAAGCAGAAAGAGGGTTGGGGATAGCAATCAGCCCCACCATTTT.

This clonotype was detected a few times. The J gene is TRBJ2-1, the V gene TRBV11-1; D unclear. The germline V gene encodes CDR1 SGHAT and CDR2 FQDESV (reference sequence). This CDR3 region has 15 residues. Trimming stripped 1 base from V and 16 bases from J, with 23 bases between. The CDR3 bases are TGTGCCAGCAGCTTAGTCGCGGCATCCTACAATGTGCATTTCTTC. Protein: CASSLVAASYNVHFF.

At least ten counts were recorded for this clonotype. The V and J genes are TRBV11-2 and TRBJ2-5, with D perhaps TRBD1 or TRBD2 (6 bases each). The germline gives CDR1 SGHAT, CDR2 FQNNGV. The ends were cut back, 8 bases at V and 0 bases at J, with 16 bases in the middle. The CDR3 has 15 residues. DNA for the CDR3: TGTGCCAGCGCAACCAGGGGACTCCACCAAGAGACCCAGTACTTC. Its protein product is CASATRGLHQETQYF. Looking up the rest from reference TRBV11-2 and TRBJ2-5 gives the full variable domain: EAGVAQSPRYKIIEKRQSVAFWCNPISGHATLYWYQQILGQGPKLLIQFQNNGVVDDSQLPKDRFSAERLKGVDSTLKIQPAKLEDSAVYLCASATRGLHQETQYFGPGTRLLVL.

J is TRBJ2-1 and V is TRBV11-3; the D gene is possibly TRBD2 (6 bases). Trimming removed 6 bases from V and 7 bases from J, with 22 bases in between. There are 16 residues in the CDR3. The germline V gene has CDR1 SGHNT and CDR2 YENEEA. CDR3 nucleotide sequence: TGTGCCAGCAGGCTCCGGAGGGGCCAGCCAGTGAATGAGCAGTTCTTC. Protein sequence: CASRLRRGQPVNEQFF.

This clonotype was observed a few times. This chain uses TRBV12-5 with TRBJ2-1; D not resolved. The CDR3 contains 13 residues. Germline V gives CDR1 LGHNT, CDR2 FRNRAP. Between the trimmed V and J ends, which lost 0 bases and 12 bases, there was a span of 12 bases. DNA of the CDR3: TGTGCTAGTGGTTTGGTACTGTCTGCTCCGCAGTTCTTC. This gives the protein CASGLVLSAPQFF. The whole variable domain, remainder taken from reference TRBV12-5 and TRBJ2-1, is DARVTQTPRHKVTEMGQEVTMRCQPILGHNTVFWYRQTMMQGLELLAYFRNRAPLDDSGMPKDRFSAEMPDATLATLKIQPSEPRDSAVYFCASGLVLSAPQFFGPGTRLTVL.